This TCR beta chain was obtained from a study of T-cell memory formation after mild COVID-19. For the study at large: The two donors had largely donor-specific TCR clusters.

Notes on the study in general: CD4+ contracting clones lay mainly in CM and EM, CD8+ ones in EMRA. CD4+ bias marked clones expanding day 15 to 37, unlike balanced contracting clones.

Regarding this clonotype: Its specificity is unknown.

The V end lost 5 bases, the J end lost 5 bases, and 28 bases lay between the germline ends. The CDR3 is 18 amino acids. Each CDR3 protein gets one entry after TCRdb re-called the 5' RACE reads with MiXCR. The table shows over 150,000 distinct CDR3 sequences, with over 20% occurring only once. This chain joins TRBV12-3 or TRBV12-4 and TRBJ2-7; weak D call: TRBD2 (7 bases). Material for sequencing was PBMCs or a T cell subset sorted from them (not recorded which). The sequence was collected from an adult woman who had mild COVID-19 (a few samples of this study predate the infection). Cell type and time point are not known. In DNA, the CDR3 is TGTGCCAGCAGTCCTAGTCCCACCTTAGGGGGGGCGGGAAACGAGCAGTACTTC. It encodes CASSPSPTLGGAGNEQYF.